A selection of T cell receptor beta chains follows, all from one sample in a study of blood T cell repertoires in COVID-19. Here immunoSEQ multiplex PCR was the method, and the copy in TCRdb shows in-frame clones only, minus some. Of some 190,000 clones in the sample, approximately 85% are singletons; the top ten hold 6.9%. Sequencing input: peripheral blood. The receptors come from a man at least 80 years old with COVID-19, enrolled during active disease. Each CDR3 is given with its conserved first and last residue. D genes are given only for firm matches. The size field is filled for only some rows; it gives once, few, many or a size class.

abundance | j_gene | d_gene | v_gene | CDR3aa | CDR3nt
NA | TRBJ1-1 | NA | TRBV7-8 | CASSQTGNTEAFF | TGTGCCAGCAGCCAGACAGGGAACACTGAAGCTTTCTTT
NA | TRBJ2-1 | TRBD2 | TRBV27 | CASSFVGGAYNEQFF | TGTGCCAGCAGTTTTGTGGGGGGGGCCTACAATGAGCAGTTCTTC
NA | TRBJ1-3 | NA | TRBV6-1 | CASSEVYRGNTIYF | TGTGCCAGCAGTGAAGTGTACAGGGGAAACACCATATATTTT
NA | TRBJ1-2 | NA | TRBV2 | CASSEARSVPYGYTF | TGTGCCAGCAGTGAAGCGCGCAGCGTTCCTTATGGCTACACCTTC
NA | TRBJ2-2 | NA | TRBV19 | CASSIGPNTGELFF | TGTGCCAGTAGTATAGGGCCTAACACCGGGGAGCTGTTTTTT
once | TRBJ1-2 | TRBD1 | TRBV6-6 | CASSPQGDVSGYTF | TGTGCCAGCAGCCCACAGGGGGACGTCAGTGGCTACACCTTC
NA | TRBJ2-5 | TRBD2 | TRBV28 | CASSPPETSGGSYQETQYF | TGTGCCAGCAGTCCCCCCGAGACTAGCGGGGGCTCGTACCAAGAGACCCAGTACTTC
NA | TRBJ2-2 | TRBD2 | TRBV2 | CASTGGSLNTGELFF | TGTGCCAGCACGGGAGGTAGCCTTAACACCGGGGAGCTGTTTTTT
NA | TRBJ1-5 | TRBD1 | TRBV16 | CASSHSGQGNQPQHF | TGTGCCAGCAGCCACTCGGGACAGGGCAATCAGCCCCAGCATTTT
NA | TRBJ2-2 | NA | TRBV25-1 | CASSEDRLNFNTGELFF | TGTGCCAGCAGTGAAGACAGGCTCAACTTTAACACCGGGGAGCTGTTTTTT
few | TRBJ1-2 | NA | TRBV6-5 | CASSLTGAPNYGYTF | TGTGCCAGCAGTTTAACAGGCGCCCCAAACTATGGCTACACCTTC
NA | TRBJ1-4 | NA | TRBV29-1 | CSVSTAGNEKLFF | TGCAGCGTTTCGACAGCGGGTAATGAAAAACTGTTTTTT
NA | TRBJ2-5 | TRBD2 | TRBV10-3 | CAISVGTSGGKETQYF | TGTGCCATCAGTGTAGGAACTAGCGGGGGAAAAGAGACCCAGTACTTC
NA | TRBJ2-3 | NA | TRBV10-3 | CAISAGFGLSTDTQYF | TGTGCCATCAGTGCGGGTTTCGGGTTAAGCACAGATACGCAGTATTTT
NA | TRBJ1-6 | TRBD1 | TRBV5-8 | CASRGTGNSPLHF | TGTGCCAGCAGGGGGACAGGGAATTCACCCCTCCACTTT
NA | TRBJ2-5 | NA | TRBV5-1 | CASSLDGETQYF | TGCGCCAGCAGCTTGGACGGGGAGACCCAGTACTTC
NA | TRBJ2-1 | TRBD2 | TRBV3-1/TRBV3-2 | CASSQGGLAGDEQFF | TGTGCCAGCAGCCAAGGAGGACTAGCGGGGGATGAGCAGTTCTTC
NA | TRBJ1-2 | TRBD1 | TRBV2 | CASSEQGASDYGYTF | TGTGCCAGCAGTGAACAGGGGGCATCGGACTATGGCTACACCTTC
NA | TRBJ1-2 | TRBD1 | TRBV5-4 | CATSRDRVYGYTF | TGTGCCACCTCGAGGGACAGGGTCTATGGCTACACCTTC
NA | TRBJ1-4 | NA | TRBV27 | CASSPRDIHEKLFF | TGTGCCAGCAGTCCCCGGGACATCCATGAAAAACTGTTTTTT
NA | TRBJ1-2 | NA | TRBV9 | CASSGPRQDQNNYGYTF | TGTGCCAGCAGCGGGCCGAGACAAGACCAAAACAACTATGGCTACACCTTC
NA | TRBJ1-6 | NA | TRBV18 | CASSEGRYSPLHF | TGTGCCAGCTCGGAGGGGAGGTATTCACCCCTCCACTTT